Here is one T cell receptor (beta chain) with its context. Its antigen remains unknown. At one end the junction does not follow the germline gene, possibly because of a read error. These data originate in a study of T cell responses to AZD1222 COVID-19 vaccine. Points from the study as a whole: Two AZD1222 doses significantly raised spike-specific TCR breadth and depth over controls. It was only a handful of AZD1222 recipients who were seropositive at baseline. The donor group comprised mostly white British people and more females; the analysis possibly underestimated clonal diversity.

Germline values: CDR1 SEHNR, CDR2 FQNEAQ (reference sequence). The CDR3 totals 13 residues. Assay: immunoSEQ multiplex PCR; the TCRdb copy retains only in-frame clones and omits some. The sample lists 150,000 to 180,000 clones, roughly 90% occurring once. The V and J genes are TRBV7-9 and TRBJ1-2, with D perhaps TRBD1 (5 bases). The sequence derives from an adult in good health. This sample comprised peripheral blood, obtained on day 0 of AZD1222 vaccination. CDR3 residues: CASSPTGTGRIRF. The CDR3 DNA follows: TGTGCCAGCAGCCCGACCGGGACGGGGCGGATCCGCTTC.